Included here is one T cell receptor beta chain sequence, with context. The sample is drawn from a study of blood T cells in healthy people across ages. Study at large: Template switching recovered approximately one barcoded beta molecule for every two T cells.

A sample-barcoded 5' primer and a J-beta primer mix were used in a second PCR of roughly 7 to 11 cycles. Each CDR3 protein gets one entry after TCRdb re-called the 5' RACE reads with MiXCR. The sample carries 700,000 to 900,000 distinct CDR3 sequences, about 26% recorded once. V gave up 5 bases and J gave up 5 bases, with 18 bases separating them. There are 15 residues in the CDR3. This sample also appeared in a second study, on T cells of mothers and their children. Per that paper: All RNA that had been extracted was used for cDNA synthesis at approximately 1.5 ug per 15 ul.

Sequencing was carried out using blood. This receptor was identified in a boy aged 5-17 years in good health. The rearrangement joins TRBV12-3 or TRBV12-4 to TRBJ2-5; unclear D gene. The CDR3 loop is CASSRGRYDLETQYF. CDR3 DNA sequence: TGTGCCAGCAGTCGAGGACGGTACGACCTTGAGACCCAGTACTTC.